This T cell receptor beta chain is from a study of response to subunit inactivated influenza vaccine. Germline lookup yields CDR1 DFQATT and CDR2 SNEGSKA (reference sequence). The CDR3 is 18 residues long. V shed 5 bases and J 2 bases; nucleotides not matched to a gene: 16. TCRdb reprocessed the RT-PCR reads via MiXCR and lists one record per CDR3 protein. This table has around 530,000 distinct CDR3 sequences, 12% appearing once. This clonotype was picked up many times. The sample here was PBMCs from blood, taken on the day of vaccination. The chain carries TRBV20-1 and TRBJ2-5; the match to TRBD2 covers 11 bases. The source is a man in his fifties or sixties who received an inactivated influenza vaccine. In DNA form, the CDR3 reads TGCAGTGCTGGGGGTCGACTAGCGGGGAGAGTTATGCAAGAGACCCAGTACTTC. This sequence encodes CSAGGRLAGRVMQETQYF.